The entry that follows covers one T cell receptor (beta chain) sequence. This entry is derived from a study of blood T cell repertoires in COVID-19. For the study at large: Some COVID-19 samples were acute and others convalescent; all came from the United States, Italy and Spain.

The CDR3 totals 15 residues. V lost 6 bases, J lost 8 bases, and 17 bases lay in between. Looked up from germline, CDR1 is MRHNA and CDR2 is SNTAGT. Clones were read by immunoSEQ multiplex PCR, and TCRdb kept only the in-frame ones, dropping some. This sample has roughly 80,000 clones, with roughly 80% found just once. The sample taken for sequencing was peripheral blood. This TCR derives from a man in his 60s with active or convalescent COVID-19. The chain links TRBV6-4 to TRBJ1-6, with D possibly being TRBD1 (6 bases). The DNA for the CDR3 is TGTGCCAGCAGCCTACAGGGTGGTAGTGATTCACCCCTCCACTTT. Translated: CASSLQGGSDSPLHF.